This T cell receptor beta chain derives from a study of blood T cell repertoires in COVID-19. Study as a whole: PBMCs, B-cell-depleted T cells, or T cells provided the cDNA or gDNA that made up the material.

This CDR3 has 13 residues. Germline V gives CDR1 LGHDT, CDR2 YNNKEL (reference sequence). Trimming pared 2 bases from V and 2 bases from J, leaving 7 bases between. Participant-given clinical history determined each cohort assignment. What the recovered Cohort 3 donors had was two negative PCRs, clearance, or symptom resolution. Original processing methods: By means of reference gene primer amplification, nucleated cell counts were estimated. The data were produced by immunoSEQ multiplex PCR, yet TCRdb's version contains in-frame clones alone and is incomplete. D and trimming were read from the DNA, whereas the V and J calls and clone size are those reported in that table. Altogether roughly 280,000 clones are present, 88% being singletons, with the ten largest covering approximately 3%. To note about this clone: Different DNA sequences within this sample yield the same CDR3.

This chain uses TRBV3-1 (or the pseudogene TRBV3-2) with TRBJ2-7; D is possibly TRBD1 (5 bases). Sequencing was carried out using PBMCs or T cells enriched from blood (not recorded which). The receptor was derived from a woman in her forties or fifties who had recovered from COVID-19. The CDR3, as DNA: TGTGCCAGCAGCCAAAGGGGAACCTACGAGCAGTACTTC. This translates into CASSQRGTYEQYF.